This T cell receptor (beta chain) was observed in a study of early T cells in non-severe SARS-CoV-2 infection. The CDR3 consists of 12 residues. V dropped 4 bases and J dropped 2 bases, with 2 bases sitting between them. CDR1 is KGHSH, CDR2 LQKENI, per germline. To note about this clonotype: Antigen: not known.

General observations from the study: Matching against VDJdb likely underestimated virus-specific expansions, favoring anti-spike CD8.

TCRdb analysed the 5' RACE reads with MiXCR anew, one entry per CDR3 protein. This sample has 55,000 to 80,000 distinct CDR3 sequences, with 10% to 12% found just once. This chain links TRBV18 with TRBJ2-2; no clear D gene. Material: whole blood, obtained at baseline. The receptor comes from an adult who was a healthcare worker with PCR-confirmed SARS-CoV-2 infection or an uninfected control (not recorded which). CDR3 sequence reads: CASSRNTGELFF. The CDR3 nucleotides are TGTGCCAGCTCACGAAACACCGGGGAGCTGTTTTTT.